The rows below give T cell receptor beta chains drawn from one sample of a study of identical twins. TCRdb reprocessed the 5' RACE reads with MiXCR, giving one entry per CDR3 protein. This table holds about 520,000 distinct CDR3 sequences, about 20% found once. These same records also appear under a second study, on T cells expressing NK-cell markers.

The source material was CD4+ T cells sorted from blood. All receptors derive from a woman aged 18-29 years in good health. CDR3s include the opening cysteine and the closing phenylalanine or tryptophan. A D gene is named only where the DNA matches it firmly. Size is omitted from some rows. Given values are once, few, many or a class for expanded clones.

D	J	V	size	length	CDR3	DNA
.	TRBJ1-2	TRBV12-3/TRBV12-4	few	15	CASSFGQGASYGYTF	TGTGCCAGCAGTTTCGGGCAGGGAGCCTCCTATGGCTACACCTTC
TRBD1	TRBJ2-1	TRBV27	.	15	CASSQLGQTSPEQFF	TGTGCCAGCAGCCAACTGGGACAGACTTCTCCTGAGCAGTTCTTC
.	TRBJ2-3	TRBV5-5	few	13	CASSHGATDTQYF	TGTGCCAGCAGCCACGGGGCCACAGATACGCAGTATTTT
.	TRBJ1-2	TRBV10-3	many	13	CAISDRGDYGYTF	TGTGCCATCAGTGACAGGGGAGACTATGGCTACACCTTC
.	TRBJ2-1	TRBV7-8	few	15	CASSPALPSYVEQFF	TGTGCCAGCAGCCCAGCCCTCCCTAGTTACGTTGAGCAGTTCTTC
TRBD1	TRBJ2-7	TRBV12-3/TRBV12-4	few	14	CASSLQTGVHEQYF	TGTGCCAGCAGTCTCCAAACAGGGGTACACGAGCAGTACTTC
.	TRBJ2-1	TRBV6-1	.	13	CASHPGRINEQFF	TGTGCCAGCCACCCGGGCAGGATTAATGAGCAGTTCTTC
TRBD1	TRBJ1-2	TRBV9	.	15	CASSVASRGDYGYTF	TGTGCCAGCAGCGTAGCGAGCAGGGGGGACTATGGCTACACCTTC
TRBD1	TRBJ1-1	TRBV20-1	.	14	CSASRDSVYTEAFF	TGCAGTGCTAGCCGGGACAGCGTATACACTGAAGCTTTCTTT
TRBD2	TRBJ2-7	TRBV20-1	.	14	CSAPPVGRAYEQYF	TGCAGTGCCCCACCTGTCGGGAGGGCATACGAGCAGTACTTC
.	TRBJ2-2	TRBV12-3/TRBV12-4	once	16	CASSFPRLANTGELFF	TGTGCCAGCAGTTTTCCCAGACTCGCGAACACCGGGGAGCTGTTTTTT
.	TRBJ1-2	TRBV20-1	.	14	CSATERTAQYGYTF	TGCAGTGCCACGGAGAGGACAGCCCAATATGGCTACACCTTC
.	TRBJ1-1	TRBV6-5	.	18	CASSYPHGLDRRVPEAFF	TGTGCCAGCAGCTACCCACATGGTCTGGACAGAAGGGTCCCTGAAGCTTTCTTT
.	TRBJ2-5	TRBV20-1	.	14	CSARDRGQLETQYF	TGCAGTGCTAGAGATCGTGGGCAGCTAGAGACCCAGTACTTC
TRBD1	TRBJ2-3	TRBV20-1	many	12	CSATGWADTQYF	TGCAGTGCGACAGGGTGGGCAGATACGCAGTATTTT
TRBD2	TRBJ2-2	TRBV20-1	.	14	CSARSRGGWGELFF	TGCAGTGCTAGATCGCGGGGGGGCTGGGGGGAGCTGTTTTTT
.	TRBJ2-1	TRBV7-9	few	16	CASSVLSTYSYNEQFF	TGTGCCAGCAGCGTGCTAAGCACCTACTCCTACAATGAGCAGTTCTTC
.	TRBJ1-1	TRBV18	few	14	CASSRLGEHGEAFF	TGTGCCAGCTCACGTTTAGGGGAACACGGTGAAGCTTTCTTT
.	TRBJ2-1	TRBV7-2	few	15	CASSLFGSSTNEQFF	TGTGCCAGCAGCTTATTCGGGAGTAGTACAAATGAGCAGTTCTTC
TRBD1	TRBJ2-2	TRBV5-1	.	15	CASSFTGGQPGELFF	TGCGCCAGCAGCTTTACAGGGGGCCAACCCGGGGAGCTGTTTTTT
.	TRBJ2-7	TRBV5-1	.	17	CASSLRSGGGTFYEQYF	TGCGCCAGCAGCTTGAGGTCGGGTGGGGGAACCTTCTACGAGCAGTACTTC
.	TRBJ1-5	TRBV6-5	.	14	CASSYGGSGQPQHF	TGTGCCAGCAGTTACGGGGGCTCAGGGCAGCCCCAGCATTTT
.	TRBJ1-4	TRBV20-1	.	15	CSARTDFATNEKLFF	TGCAGTGCTCGGACAGATTTTGCAACTAATGAAAAACTGTTTTTT
TRBD1	TRBJ1-2	TRBV6-1	few	13	CATTIRQGDGYTF	TGTGCCACAACGATTCGACAGGGAGATGGCTACACCTTC
.	TRBJ1-4	TRBV6-1	many	16	CASRKLPWGRDEKLFF	TGTGCCAGCAGGAAACTTCCCTGGGGGAGGGACGAAAAACTGTTTTTT
.	TRBJ1-1	TRBV7-2	few	14	CASRTRVTNTEAFF	TGTGCCAGCCGAACCCGGGTAACGAACACTGAAGCTTTCTTT
.	TRBJ2-2	TRBV29-1	.	15	CSVAEGRRFTGELFF	TGCAGCGTCGCTGAGGGGCGCAGGTTTACCGGGGAGCTGTTTTTT
.	TRBJ2-1	TRBV7-2	.	16	CASSLVITLSYNEQFF	TGTGCCAGCAGCTTAGTCATAACCCTCTCCTACAATGAGCAGTTCTTC
TRBD1	TRBJ2-2	TRBV19	.	16	CFSRVQGAANTGELFF	TGTTTCAGTAGGGTGCAGGGGGCAGCGAACACCGGGGAGCTGTTTTTT
.	TRBJ2-1	TRBV7-6	.	13	CASSLYVGNVQFF	TGTGCCAGCAGCTTATACGTAGGGAATGTGCAGTTCTTC
.	TRBJ2-7	TRBV5-1	.	15	CASSLDSLESYEQYF	TGCGCCAGCAGCTTGGATAGTTTGGAGTCCTACGAGCAGTACTTC
TRBD2	TRBJ2-1	TRBV7-9	.	15	CASSLGLADGDEQFF	TGTGCCAGCAGCTTGGGTCTAGCGGACGGAGATGAGCAGTTCTTC
.	TRBJ2-5	TRBV20-1	many	13	CSASRQAQETQYF	TGCAGTGCTAGTCGGCAGGCGCAGGAGACCCAGTACTTC
.	TRBJ1-5	TRBV12-3/TRBV12-4	few	15	CASSIHREGNQPQHF	TGTGCCAGCAGTATACACAGGGAGGGCAATCAGCCCCAGCATTTT
.	TRBJ2-7	TRBV5-1	many	13	CASRYSGTYEQYF	TGCGCCAGTCGCTACAGCGGAACCTACGAGCAGTACTTC
.	TRBJ2-1	TRBV10-3	many	16	CAISEPMAGYYNEQFF	TGTGCCATCAGTGAGCCTATGGCAGGTTATTACAATGAGCAGTTCTTC
.	TRBJ1-2	TRBV4-1	few	13	CASSQGVGSGYTF	TGCGCCAGCAGCCAAGGGGTTGGTAGCGGCTACACCTTC
.	TRBJ1-5	TRBV6-2/TRBV6-3	.	14	CASRGDGNGQPQHF	TGTGCCAGCAGAGGGGACGGCAATGGACAGCCCCAGCATTTT
TRBD2	TRBJ2-7	TRBV12-3/TRBV12-4	.	13	CASKLAAHYEQYF	TGTGCCAGCAAACTAGCGGCCCACTACGAGCAGTACTTC
.	TRBJ1-2	TRBV6-5	.	12	CASSSAAAGYTF	TGTGCCAGCAGTTCTGCAGCGGCTGGCTACACCTTC